The present entry profiles one TCR beta chain with its context. What it binds is not known. The data belong to a study of T cell repertoires in ileal Crohn's disease. Study-wide findings and caveats: All patients with clonality above 26.8% had endoscopic recurrence. Sorted CD8 T cells held more high-frequency clones than CD4. The median delay to postoperative endoscopy was 6.9 months.

Using immunoSEQ multiplex PCR, the repertoire was profiled, and TCRdb retains in-frame clones only, with some absent. Here the sample spans 55,000 to 65,000 clones, about 89% being singletons. Time point of the sample: neoterminal ileum biopsy at postoperative endoscopy, about 6 months after surgery. Eligibility required adulthood, ileal or ileocolonic Crohn's disease and indicated ileocolonic resection. V gave up 0 bases and J gave up 3 bases; unmatched junction bases: 0. The V gene's germline CDR1 is SGHTA and CDR2 FQGNSA. This CDR3 has 14 amino acids. The sample taken for sequencing was ileal tissue. The gene calls are TRBV7-2 and TRBJ2-3, with TRBD2 identical over 7 bases. The TCR was taken from an adult with Crohn's disease. CDR3 sequence reads: CASSLASGTDTQYF. The CDR3 nucleotides read TGTGCCAGCAGCTTAGCTAGCGGGACAGATACGCAGTATTTT.